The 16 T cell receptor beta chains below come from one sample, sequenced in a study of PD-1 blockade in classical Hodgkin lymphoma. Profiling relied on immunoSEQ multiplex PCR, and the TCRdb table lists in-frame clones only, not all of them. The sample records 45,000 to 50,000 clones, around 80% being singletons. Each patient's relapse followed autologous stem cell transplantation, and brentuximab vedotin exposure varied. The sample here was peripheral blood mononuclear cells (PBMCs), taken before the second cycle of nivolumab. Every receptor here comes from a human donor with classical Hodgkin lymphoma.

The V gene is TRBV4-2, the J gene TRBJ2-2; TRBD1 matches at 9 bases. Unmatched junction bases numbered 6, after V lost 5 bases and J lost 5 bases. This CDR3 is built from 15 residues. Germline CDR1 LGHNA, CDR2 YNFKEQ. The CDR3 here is CASSFRTGETGELFF. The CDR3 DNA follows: TGTGCCAGCAGCTTTCGGACAGGGGAGACCGGGGAGCTGTTTTTT.

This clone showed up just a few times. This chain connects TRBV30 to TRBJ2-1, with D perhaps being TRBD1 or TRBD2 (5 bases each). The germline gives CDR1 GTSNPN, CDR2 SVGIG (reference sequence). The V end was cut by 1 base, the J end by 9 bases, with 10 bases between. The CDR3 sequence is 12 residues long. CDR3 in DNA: TGTGCCTGGAGTGCCTCCGGGACTGAGCAGTTCTTC. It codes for CAWSASGTEQFF.

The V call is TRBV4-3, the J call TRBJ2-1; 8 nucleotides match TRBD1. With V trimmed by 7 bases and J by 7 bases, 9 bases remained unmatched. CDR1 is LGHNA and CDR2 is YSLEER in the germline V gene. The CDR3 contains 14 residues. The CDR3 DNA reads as TGCGCCAGCAAACGGGACAGGCAGGAGAATGAGCAGTTCTTC. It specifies CASKRDRQENEQFF.

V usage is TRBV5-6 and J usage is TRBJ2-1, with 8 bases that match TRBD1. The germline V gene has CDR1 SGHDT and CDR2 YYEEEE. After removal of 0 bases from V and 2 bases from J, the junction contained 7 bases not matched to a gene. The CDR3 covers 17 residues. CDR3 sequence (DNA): TGTGCCAGCAGCTTGGTATCTGACAGGGGCACCTACAATGAGCAGTTCTTC. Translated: CASSLVSDRGTYNEQFF. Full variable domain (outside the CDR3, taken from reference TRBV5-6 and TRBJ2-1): DAGVTQSPTHLIKTRGQQVTLRCSPKSGHDTVSWYQQALGQGPQFIFQYYEEEERQRGNFPDRFSGHQFPNYSSELNVNALLLGDSALYLCASSLVSDRGTYNEQFFGPGTRLTVL.

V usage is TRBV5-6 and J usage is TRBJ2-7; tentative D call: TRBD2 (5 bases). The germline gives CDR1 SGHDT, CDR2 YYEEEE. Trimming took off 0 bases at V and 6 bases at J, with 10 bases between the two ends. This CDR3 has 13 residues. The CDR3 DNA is TGTGCCAGCAGCTTGGTAGCGAACTCCGAGCAGTACTTC. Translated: CASSLVANSEQYF.

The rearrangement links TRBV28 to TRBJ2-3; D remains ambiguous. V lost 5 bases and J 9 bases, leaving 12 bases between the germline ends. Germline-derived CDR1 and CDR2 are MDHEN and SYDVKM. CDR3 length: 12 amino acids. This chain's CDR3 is CASSPSGRTQYF. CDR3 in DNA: TGTGCCAGCAGTCCCAGTGGGCGGACGCAGTATTTT.

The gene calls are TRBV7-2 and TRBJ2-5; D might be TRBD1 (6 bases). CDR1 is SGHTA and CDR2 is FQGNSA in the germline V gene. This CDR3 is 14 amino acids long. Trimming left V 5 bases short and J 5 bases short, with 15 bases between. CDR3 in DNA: TGTGCCAGCAGCCGTTCTGGGGGCATGGAGACCCAGTACTTC. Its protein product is CASSRSGGMETQYF.

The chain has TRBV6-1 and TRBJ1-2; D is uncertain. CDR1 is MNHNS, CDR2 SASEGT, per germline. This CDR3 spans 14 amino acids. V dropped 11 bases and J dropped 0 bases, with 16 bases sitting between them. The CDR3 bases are TGTGCCTCGAGAGGGTCAAACACTAACTATGGCTACACCTTC. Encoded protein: CASRGSNTNYGYTF.

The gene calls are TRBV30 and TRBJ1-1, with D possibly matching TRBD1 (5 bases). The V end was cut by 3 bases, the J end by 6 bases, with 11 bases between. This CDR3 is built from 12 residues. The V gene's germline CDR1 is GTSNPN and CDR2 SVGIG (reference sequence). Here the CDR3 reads CAWSSGVAEAFF. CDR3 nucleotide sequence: TGTGCCTGGAGCTCGGGGGTCGCTGAAGCTTTCTTT.

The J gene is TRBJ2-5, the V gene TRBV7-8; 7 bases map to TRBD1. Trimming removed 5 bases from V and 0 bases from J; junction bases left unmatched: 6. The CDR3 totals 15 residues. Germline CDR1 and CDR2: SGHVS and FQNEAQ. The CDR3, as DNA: TGTGCCAGCAGCCGAGGGGGCCCGTACCAAGAGACCCAGTACTTC. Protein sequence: CASSRGGPYQETQYF.

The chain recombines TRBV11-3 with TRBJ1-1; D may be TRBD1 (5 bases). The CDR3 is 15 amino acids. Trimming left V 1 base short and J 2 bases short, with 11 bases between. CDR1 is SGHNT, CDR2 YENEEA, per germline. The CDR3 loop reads CASSLGRGFNTEAFF. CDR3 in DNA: TGTGCCAGCAGCTTAGGGAGGGGTTTCAACACTGAAGCTTTCTTT.

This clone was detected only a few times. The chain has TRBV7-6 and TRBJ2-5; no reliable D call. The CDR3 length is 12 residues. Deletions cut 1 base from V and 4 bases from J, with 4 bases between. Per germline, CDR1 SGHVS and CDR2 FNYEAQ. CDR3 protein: CASSLDRETQYF. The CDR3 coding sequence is TGTGCCAGCAGCTTAGATAGAGAGACCCAGTACTTC. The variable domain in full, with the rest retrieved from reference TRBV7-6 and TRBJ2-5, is GAGVSQSPRYKVTKRGQDVALRCDPISGHVSLYWYRQALGQGPEFLTYFNYEAQQDKSGLPNDRFSAERPEGSISTLTIQRTEQRDSAMYRCASSLDRETQYFGPGTRLLVL.

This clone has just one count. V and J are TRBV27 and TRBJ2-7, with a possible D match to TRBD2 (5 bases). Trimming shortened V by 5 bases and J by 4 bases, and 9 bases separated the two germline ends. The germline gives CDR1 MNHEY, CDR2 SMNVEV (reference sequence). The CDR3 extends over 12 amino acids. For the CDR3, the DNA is TGTGCCAGCAGTAGCGGACTTTACGAGCAGTACTTC. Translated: CASSSGLYEQYF.

Written as DNA, the CDR3 is TGTGCCAGCAGTTTCATGTCCGGGGATTCCTACGAGCAGTACTTC. Its translation: CASSFMSGDSYEQYF. The chain uses TRBV28 and TRBJ2-7; a weak D match, TRBD2 (5 bases). V lost 3 bases, J lost 1 base, and 13 bases lay in between. CDR1 is MDHEN and CDR2 is SYDVKM in the germline V gene. The CDR3 is 15 amino acids. The whole variable domain, filled in from reference TRBV28 and TRBJ2-7, reads DVKVTQSSRYLVKRTGEKVFLECVQDMDHENMFWYRQDPGLGLRLIYFSYDVKMKEKGDIPEGYSVSREKKERFSLILESASTNQTSMYLCASSFMSGDSYEQYFGPGTRLTVT.

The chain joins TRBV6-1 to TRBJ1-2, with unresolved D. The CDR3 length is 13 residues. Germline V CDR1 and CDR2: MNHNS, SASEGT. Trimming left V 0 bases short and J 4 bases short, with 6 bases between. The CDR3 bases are TGTGCCAGCAGTGAAGCAGGGTCCTATGGCTACACCTTC. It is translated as CASSEAGSYGYTF.

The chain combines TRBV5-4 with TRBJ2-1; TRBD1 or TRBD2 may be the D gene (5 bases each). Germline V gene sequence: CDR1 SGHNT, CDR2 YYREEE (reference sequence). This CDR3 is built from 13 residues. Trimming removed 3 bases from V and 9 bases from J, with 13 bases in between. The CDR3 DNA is TGTGCCAGCAGCTCGGGACCGGGTTTTGAGCAGTTCTTC. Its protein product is CASSSGPGFEQFF.